This paragraph covers one TCR beta chain sequence. What it binds is not known. PCR employed 60 Vbeta and 13 Jbeta primers. Clones were sequenced by immunoSEQ multiplex PCR, and TCRdb holds only the in-frame ones, with some missing. The data contain about 150,000 clones, 75% to 85% of them singletons. The sample is drawn from a study of cytomegalovirus exposure and HLA in healthy donors. The CDR3 runs 15 residues. The germline gives CDR1 LGHNA, CDR2 YSLEER. Trimming took off 0 bases at V and 6 bases at J, with 14 bases between the two ends. Regarding the study as a whole: Researchers reported from a later analysis that most CMV-associated TCR beta chains appeared HLA-restricted.

The CMV serostatus of this donor was not recorded. The chain is built from TRBV4-3 and TRBJ1-1; possibly TRBD1 for D (6 bases). The sample comprised PBMCs. The origin of this receptor is a human donor in good health. The CDR3 reads CASSQDSRGYAEAFF. DNA of the CDR3: TGCGCCAGCAGCCAAGATTCTAGGGGGTACGCTGAAGCTTTCTTT.